This T cell receptor (beta chain) was retrieved from a study of PD-L1 blockade in urothelial cancer (dated 2017 in TCRdb). With regard to the full study: Every patient began therapy at some point between 2014 and 2015 and was given atezolizumab 1,200 mg intravenously every 3 weeks. About nine tenths of the roughly 29 patients were males with bladder-origin urothelial cancer, and about 65% of the 29 reported a prior smoking history. Patients had an ECOG performance status of 0 or 1 and had received between 0 and 3 prior chemotherapy regimens. Blood samples were analyzed 3 weeks after the start of treatment (second dose) and 6 weeks after the start of treatment. Blood samples gave a median of about 150,000 T cells and approximately 85,000 unique TCRs, with a median clonality of roughly 0.08. Somatic, immune and clinical correlates of response to PD-L1 blockade with atezolizumab in urothelial cancer were the focus of an exploratory multi-omic analysis. Pretreatment tumor samples and matched peripheral blood, collected serially before and after atezolizumab treatment, underwent TCR sequencing. Durable clinical benefit was defined as progression-free survival longer than 6 months, and TCR features were also tested against progression-free and overall survival. In the same patients, whole exome sequencing and RNA sequencing of pretreatment tumors were performed in addition to TCR sequencing. Roughly nine patients achieved durable clinical benefit and about 19 did not. Pretreatment blood TCR-seq was available for 27 to 30 patients, at least one posttreatment blood collection was obtained for roughly 24 patients, and tumor TCR-seq was available for roughly 24 patients.

Synthetic TCR analog templates were spiked into each PCR so that absolute template abundance could be estimated from read counts. The immunoSEQ assay was used to amplify TCRbeta CDR3 regions from genomic DNA with bias-controlled V and J gene primers. Sequencing of rearranged TCRbeta segments was done at approximately 20X coverage. As for the original processing: Sequencing errors were corrected by clustering and CDR3s were annotated against IMGT to assign V, D and J genes. Out-of-frame and stop-codon sequences were excluded, and only productive TCRbeta rearrangements were used in downstream analyses. Clonality was calculated as one minus the Shannon entropy normalized by the log of the number of unique productive sequences. Fisher's exact test with Benjamini-Hochberg correction, at a threshold of adjusted p below 0.01, was used to find clones that differed between time points or between blood and tumor. TCRdb limited this immuneACCESS table to in-frame rearrangements with V and J called. A share of clones is missing; checked studies link under half to unresolved V genes, and the rest is unexplained. From that table come the V and J calls and clone size; the DNA was used to work out D and trimming. In this sample the table shows 35,000 to 55,000 clones, more than 75% of which occur a single time. In total, the top ten clones hold about 12% of the sample.

V was cut back by 2 bases and J by 5 bases, leaving a gap of 16 bases between them. There are 15 amino acids in the CDR3, from cysteine to phenylalanine inclusive. Here the CDR3 DNA is all that survives: 45 bases in frame from base 1. The germline V gene provides CDR1 SGHDN and CDR2 FVKESK. According to the study, the label for this sample's time point signals: peripheral blood 6 weeks after treatment start. The cohort included 29 patients with locally advanced or metastatic urothelial carcinoma who were treated at Memorial Sloan Kettering on a trial protocol. Peripheral blood mononuclear cells were collected from each patient pretreatment and during treatment, giving between 1 and 8 total time points per patient. The Qiagen DNeasy Blood extraction kit was used to purify genomic DNA from total PBMCs and tumor samples. PBMCs were collected pretreatment and during treatment and were isolated and stored as previously described.

Concerning this clone: There is no known antigen for this receptor. Qualities for individual bases were not recorded, and no much larger clone is one base off.

Beyond this particular receptor, the publication reports: Greater expansion of tumor-associated TCR clones in peripheral blood 3 weeks after the start of treatment was observed in patients with durable benefit (n of about 20, p = 0.022). A pretreatment peripheral blood TCR clonality below the median was linked to improved progression-free and overall survival. Small sample size (n ≈ 28) and many exploratory analyses mean the results are intended to be hypothesis-generating.

Recombination connected TRBV14 to TRBJ2-7, with TRBD1 perhaps the D gene, on 5 matching bases. This TCR was sampled from a man in his 60s with urothelial cancer. The sample in question was PBMCs, obtained around atezolizumab (anti-PD-L1) treatment. The DNA is as follows: TGTGCCAGCAGCCAACGGCAGGGTAATTTCAACGAGCAGTACTTC. This encodes CASSQRQGNFNEQYF.